The clone carrying this TCR beta chain was picked up many times. Its specificity is not known. CDR3 length: 13 amino acids. Trimming removed 6 bases at V and 1 base at J, with 10 bases between. CDR1 is SGHDT and CDR2 is YYEEEE in the germline V gene. The data were obtained in a study of shared clonotypes between healthy human individuals. On the study more broadly: Sampling drew on donors who were a couple of women and three men aged 18 to 49.

Only in-frame clones appear in the TCRdb table, and some are missing; sequencing was by immunoSEQ multiplex PCR. This sample has more than 2 million clones, with 85% to 95% found just once. Findings and caveats of the study: Compared with memory subsets, naive subsets generally had larger estimated richness.

Naive CD8 cells, CD45RO-negative and positively selected for CCR7, excluded terminally differentiated effector memory CD45RA+ cells. The donors, healthy adults who were HIV-negative, had experienced no recent acute infections or vaccinations. This chain uses TRBV5-6 with TRBJ1-1; a possible D gene is TRBD1 (6 bases). Sequencing used naive CD8+ T cells sorted from blood. This TCR came from a man between 18 and 35 years old in good health. Here the CDR3 DNA reads TGTGCCAGCACCGAGGACAGGAACACTGAAGCTTTCTTT. Translating gives CASTEDRNTEAFF.